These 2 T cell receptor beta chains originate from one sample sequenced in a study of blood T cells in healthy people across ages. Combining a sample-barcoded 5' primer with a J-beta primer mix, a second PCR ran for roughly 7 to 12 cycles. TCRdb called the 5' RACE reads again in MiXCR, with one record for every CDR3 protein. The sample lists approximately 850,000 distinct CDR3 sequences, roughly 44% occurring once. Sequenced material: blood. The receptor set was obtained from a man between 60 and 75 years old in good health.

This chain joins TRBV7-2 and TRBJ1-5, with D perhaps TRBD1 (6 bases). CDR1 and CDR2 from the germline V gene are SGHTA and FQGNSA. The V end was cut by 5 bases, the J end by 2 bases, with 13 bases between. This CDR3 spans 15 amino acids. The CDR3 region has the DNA TGTGCCAGCAGCCCGAGTCGGACAGGCAATCAGCCCCAGCATTTT. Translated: CASSPSRTGNQPQHF.

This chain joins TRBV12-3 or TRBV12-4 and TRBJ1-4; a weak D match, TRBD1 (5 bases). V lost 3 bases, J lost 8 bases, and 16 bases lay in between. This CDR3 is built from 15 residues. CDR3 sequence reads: CASSLGGGVAEKLFF. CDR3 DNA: TGTGCCAGCAGTTTGGGGGGTGGCGTTGCGGAAAAACTGTTTTTT.